This T cell receptor beta chain was captured by sequencing in a study of post-analysis software for immune sequencing data. Study outcomes and limitations: A few TRBV segments occurring more often in patients than controls included TRBV5-6, TRBV5-1 and TRBV20-1.

Built from TCR beta cDNA, the libraries had unique molecular identifiers in them. TCRdb analysed the PCR reads with MiXCR anew, one entry per CDR3 protein. There are roughly 540,000 distinct CDR3 sequences in the sample; under 40% occur only once, and approximately 5.4% lies in the top ten. The CDR3 sequence is 13 residues long. V was trimmed by 7 bases and J by 2 bases, leaving 10 bases between them. CDR1 is MNHEY and CDR2 is SMNVEV in the germline V gene (reference sequence). Comment on this clonotype: Its antigen is undetermined.

Sequencing was performed on blood. This TCR was sampled from a girl aged 2-17 years with multiple sclerosis. J is TRBJ2-3 and V is TRBV27, with a tentative D call TRBD1 (5 bases). CDR3 residues: CASKGPFTDTQYF. In DNA, the CDR3 is TGTGCCAGCAAGGGGCCCTTCACAGATACGCAGTATTTT.